The 17 T cell receptor beta chains presented below share a single source sample, sequenced in a study of siplizumab effects on memory and regulatory T cells. Only in-frame clones appear in the TCRdb table, and some are missing; sequencing was by immunoSEQ multiplex PCR. The sample holds some 97,000 clones; 94% are singletons and the top ten take approximately 0.66%. Sequences were obtained from Tregs sorted from blood. These receptors originate from a human donor in good health.

This chain links TRBV5-6 with TRBJ2-7, with D tentatively TRBD2 (5 bases). V was clipped by 4 bases and J by 0 bases, with 17 bases between them. The CDR3 loop spans 16 amino acids. From germline, CDR1 is SGHDT and CDR2 YYEEEE. As DNA, the CDR3 is TGTGCCAGCAGCCACCGACGGGGTAAGGGCTCCTACGAGCAGTACTTC. Its translation is CASSHRRGKGSYEQYF.

The chain couples TRBV27 to TRBJ2-5; 7 nucleotides align to TRBD2. The CDR3 is 18 amino acids. Trimming removed 8 bases from V and 2 bases from J; junction bases left unmatched: 20. Germline loops: CDR1 MNHEY, CDR2 SMNVEV (reference sequence). The CDR3 protein is CASRSSGKGRERQETQYF. The CDR3 DNA is TGTGCCAGCCGATCTAGCGGCAAGGGAAGGGAACGGCAAGAGACCCAGTACTTC.

The CDR3 DNA sequence: TGTGCCAGCAGCTTATATCTAAGACGGCCGATTTTGGGCACTGAAGCTTTCTTT. Protein sequence: CASSLYLRRPILGTEAFF. The rearrangement joins TRBV11-2 to TRBJ1-1, with no clear D. V gave up 2 bases and J gave up 4 bases, with 23 bases separating them. Germline values: CDR1 SGHAT, CDR2 FQNNGV. The CDR3 is 18 residues long.

The chain recombines TRBV28 with TRBJ1-5, with 9 bases lining up with TRBD1. There are 12 residues in the CDR3. Germline assignment: CDR1 MDHEN and CDR2 SYDVKM. The trim removed 6 bases at V and 11 bases at J, leaving 5 bases unmatched. CDR3 region: CASRTGGATQHF. DNA of the CDR3: TGTGCCAGCAGAACAGGGGGCGCGACCCAGCATTTT. The full variable domain, with the rest looked up from reference TRBV28 and TRBJ1-5, is DVKVTQSSRYLVKRTGEKVFLECVQDMDHENMFWYRQDPGLGLRLIYFSYDVKMKEKGDIPEGYSVSREKKERFSLILESASTNQTSMYLCASRTGGATQHFGDGTRLSIL.

The chain joins TRBV27 to TRBJ2-1; D gene unclear. The CDR3 extends over 9 amino acids. The V end was cut by 5 bases, the J end by 9 bases, with 2 bases between. Germline CDR1 and CDR2: MNHEY and SMNVEV (reference sequence). The CDR3 region has the DNA TGTGCCAGCAGTCTTGAGCAGTTCTTC. It translates to CASSLEQFF.

The V call is TRBV9, the J call TRBJ2-7; D is perhaps TRBD1 (6 bases). This CDR3 is 14 amino acids long. The V end was cut by 4 bases, the J end by 0 bases, with 11 bases between. Looked up from germline, CDR1 is SGDLS and CDR2 is YYNGEE. CDR3 in DNA: TGTGCCAGCAGCCTAGGACAGAGCTCCTACGAGCAGTACTTC. This sequence encodes CASSLGQSSYEQYF.

V gene TRBV5-1 combines with J gene TRBJ2-7, with D perhaps TRBD1 or TRBD2 (5 bases each). Germline assignment: CDR1 SGHRS and CDR2 YFSETQ. The CDR3 loop spans 14 amino acids. Trimming shortened V by 4 bases and J by 2 bases, and 13 bases separated the two germline ends. The CDR3 loop reads CASSPRDAAYEQYF. CDR3 coding DNA: TGCGCCAGCAGCCCCCGGGACGCGGCCTACGAGCAGTACTTC. Drawing the rest from reference TRBV5-1 and TRBJ2-7, the complete variable domain is KAGVTQTPRYLIKTRGQQVTLSCSPISGHRSVSWYQQTPGQGLQFLFEYFSETQRNKGNFPGRFSGRQFSNSRSEMNVSTLELGDSALYLCASSPRDAAYEQYFGPGTRLTVT.

The CDR3 region has the DNA TGTGCCAGCAGCTTATTGGGTCGACAGTTGGGTTATGGCTACACCTTC. The encoded protein is CASSLLGRQLGYGYTF. This chain links TRBV7-9 with TRBJ1-2; D is possibly TRBD1 (5 bases). CDR1 is SEHNR and CDR2 is FQNEAQ in the germline V gene (reference sequence). This CDR3 has 16 residues. V was shortened by 2 bases and J by 5 bases, with 18 bases between the two germline ends.

CDR3: CASRKLAGADTQYF. The CDR3 DNA reads as TGTGCCAGCAGGAAACTAGCGGGAGCAGATACGCAGTATTTT. V is TRBV6-6 and J is TRBJ2-3; 11 bases line up with TRBD2. Germline trimming cut 6 bases from V and 4 bases from J; bases unmatched to any gene: 3. Germline CDR1 is MNHNY and CDR2 is SVGAGI (reference sequence). CDR3 size: 14 residues.

This chain connects TRBV19 to TRBJ2-5; TRBD2 matches 8 bases. This CDR3 region has 15 residues. Trimming took 6 bases from V and 4 from J; bases not matched to a gene: 10. The germline gives CDR1 LNHDA, CDR2 SQIVND (reference sequence). CDR3 in amino acids: CASSPITSGRETQYF. In DNA form, the CDR3 reads TGTGCCAGTAGCCCAATTACCAGCGGGAGAGAGACCCAGTACTTC.

V is TRBV18 and J is TRBJ2-3; 7 bases agree with TRBD1. J gave up 4 bases and V 6 bases, and 13 bases lay outside the gene matches. This CDR3 is built from 16 residues. Germline assignment: CDR1 KGHSH and CDR2 LQKENI. CDR3 bases: TGTGCCAGCTCGTCAGGGGGTCGACCCGTGGCAGATACGCAGTATTTT. Translation: CASSSGGRPVADTQYF. The full variable domain, rest sourced from reference TRBV18 and TRBJ2-3, is NAGVMQNPRHLVRRRGQEARLRCSPMKGHSHVYWYRQLPEEGLKFMVYLQKENIIDESGMPKERFSAEFPKEGPSILRIQQVVRGDSAAYFCASSSGGRPVADTQYFGPGTRLTVL.

This clone appeared once. V gene TRBV6-6 combines with J gene TRBJ2-2, with TRBD2 matching over 7 bases. CDR3 length: 16 amino acids. After removal of 5 bases from V and 1 base from J, the junction contained 7 bases not matched to a gene. Germline V gene sequence: CDR1 MNHNY, CDR2 SVGAGI (reference sequence). The CDR3 here is CASSKGLEWNTGELFF. Written as DNA, the CDR3 is TGTGCCAGCAGTAAAGGACTAGAGTGGAACACCGGGGAGCTGTTTTTT.

CDR3 protein: CASSFPGGAGPDTQYF. The DNA of the CDR3 is TGTGCCAGCAGCTTCCCAGGGGGCGCGGGACCAGATACGCAGTATTTT. V and J are TRBV5-5 and TRBJ2-3, with 8 bases aligning to TRBD1. V was clipped by 2 bases and J by 4 bases; unmatched bases: 9. Germline V gene sequence: CDR1 SGHKS, CDR2 YYEKEE (reference sequence). This CDR3 has 16 residues.

V and J are TRBV7-8 and TRBJ2-1; D remains unclear. The CDR3 consists of 11 residues. Germline values: CDR1 SGHVS, CDR2 FQNEAQ. V was cut by 7 bases and J by 2 bases, with 3 bases left in between. This CDR3 reads CASKTYNEQFF. CDR3 DNA: TGTGCCAGCAAAACCTACAATGAGCAGTTCTTC.

The chain carries TRBV30 and TRBJ2-2; D gene unclear. The CDR3 has 10 amino acids. Germline V gives CDR1 GTSNPN, CDR2 SVGIG (reference sequence). Trimming cost V 3 bases and J 6 bases, with 2 bases left between them. The CDR3 region is CAWRAGELFF. The CDR3 bases are TGTGCCTGGAGGGCCGGGGAGCTGTTTTTT. The whole variable domain, filled in from reference TRBV30 and TRBJ2-2, reads SQTIHQWPATLVQPVGSPLSLECTVEGTSNPNLYWYRQAAGRGLQLLFYSVGIGQISSEVPQNLSASRPQDRQFILSSKKLLLSDSGFYLCAWRAGELFFGEGSRLTVL.

This chain connects TRBV5-1 to TRBJ2-4; 8 nucleotides line up with TRBD1. The V gene's germline CDR1 is SGHRS and CDR2 YFSETQ. V lost 1 base to trimming and J lost 7 bases; unmatched junction nucleotides: 4. The CDR3 has 14 residues. The CDR3 sequence is CASSLWTGLNIQYF. As DNA, the CDR3 is TGCGCCAGCAGCTTGTGGACAGGGCTTAACATTCAGTACTTC.

This chain connects TRBV18 to TRBJ2-7; D is unclear. V shed 6 bases and J shed 3 bases, with 15 bases lying between them. Per germline, CDR1 KGHSH and CDR2 LQKENI. The length of the CDR3 is 14 residues. The CDR3 protein is CASSDLQSVYEQYF. CDR3 sequence (DNA): TGTGCCAGCTCCGATCTGCAGTCCGTCTACGAGCAGTACTTC.